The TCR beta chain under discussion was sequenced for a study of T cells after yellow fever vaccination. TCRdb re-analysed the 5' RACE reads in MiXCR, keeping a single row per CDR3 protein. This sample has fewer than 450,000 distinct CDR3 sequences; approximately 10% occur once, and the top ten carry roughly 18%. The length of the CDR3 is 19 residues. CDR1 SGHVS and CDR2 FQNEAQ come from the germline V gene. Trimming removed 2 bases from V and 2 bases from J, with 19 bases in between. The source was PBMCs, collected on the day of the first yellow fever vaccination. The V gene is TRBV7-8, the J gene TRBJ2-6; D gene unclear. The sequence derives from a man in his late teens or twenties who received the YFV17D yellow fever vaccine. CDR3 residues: CASSLLSLRDGTGANVLTF. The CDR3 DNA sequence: TGTGCCAGCAGCTTACTCTCACTTCGAGACGGCACTGGGGCCAACGTCCTGACTTTC.